This TCR beta chain stems from a study of blood T cell repertoires in COVID-19. Study-level background: There were acute and convalescent COVID-19 samples, and they came from the United States, Italy and Spain.

Method: immunoSEQ multiplex PCR; TCRdb's copy keeps in-frame clones and lacks some. The data contain some 100,000 clones, roughly nine tenths of them singletons. The CDR3 runs to 15 residues. V was shortened by 4 bases and J by 4 bases, with 17 bases between the two germline ends. Germline CDR1 reads SGDLS; CDR2 reads YYNGEE. The chain has TRBV9 and TRBJ1-1, with D perhaps matching TRBD1 (6 bases). This receptor was identified in a man in his fifties with acute or convalescent COVID-19. The sequencing sample was made of peripheral blood. The CDR3, as DNA: TGTGCCAGCAGCCCCGCCCCAGGGGTAGGCACTGAAGCTTTCTTT. This gives the protein CASSPAPGVGTEAFF.